A single sample is the source of the 24 T cell receptor beta chains below, sequenced in a study of T cells in Graves' hyperthyroidism and ophthalmopathy. From RNA transcripts, TCR beta CDR3 regions were amplified. The TCR CDR3 first-round RT-PCR relied on the HTBI primer set. In TCRdb, the multiplex PCR reads were re-called with MiXCR into one record per CDR3 protein. The data hold approximately 400,000 distinct CDR3 sequences, with around 25% observed a single time. The source material was blood. These receptors all stem from a man aged 45-65 years with Graves' hyperthyroidism.

The genes are TRBV12-5 and TRBJ1-1; D is possibly TRBD1 (6 bases). Trimming took off 2 bases at V and 6 bases at J, with 16 bases between the two ends. CDR1 and CDR2 from the germline V gene are LGHNT and FRNRAP. CDR3 size: 15 residues. The CDR3 coding sequence is TGTGCTAGTGGTTTGAGTGGGGGGCTACGGGCTGAAGCTTTCTTT. It yields the protein CASGLSGGLRAEAFF.

This clonotype was seen only a few times. The chain couples TRBV5-1 to TRBJ2-4, with 9 bases lining up with TRBD1. CDR1 is SGHRS and CDR2 is YFSETQ in the germline V gene. V trimming: 4 bases; J trimming: 6 bases; junction bases outside the gene matches: 8. The CDR3 is made up of 15 amino acids. Here the CDR3 DNA reads TGCGCCAGCAGCCCAATTACAGGGGGCGGAAACATTCAGTACTTC. It encodes CASSPITGGGNIQYF.

The chain combines TRBV7-6 with TRBJ2-5, with 14 bases identical to TRBD2. The V and J ends lost 3 bases and 2 bases, in that order; junction bases with no gene match: 8. Germline CDR1 is SGHVS and CDR2 is FNYEAQ. This CDR3 is 18 amino acids long. This chain's CDR3 is CASSFGGTSGSVQETQYF. CDR3 DNA sequence: TGTGCCAGCAGCTTTGGTGGGACTAGCGGGAGTGTGCAAGAGACCCAGTACTTC.

The chain uses TRBV19 and TRBJ1-1, with a tentative D call TRBD1 (6 bases). CDR1 and CDR2 from the germline V gene are LNHDA and SQIVND (reference sequence). V shed 1 base and J shed 5 bases, with 11 bases lying between them. The CDR3 is made up of 14 amino acids. The CDR3 nucleotides read TGTGCCAGTAGTATAGGTCAGGGGAGGACTGAAGCTTTCTTT. Translated: CASSIGQGRTEAFF. The full variable domain, with the rest looked up from reference TRBV19 and TRBJ1-1, is DGGITQSPKYLFRKEGQNVTLSCEQNLNHDAMYWYRQDPGQGLRLIYYSQIVNDFQKGDIAEGYSVSREKKESFPLTVTSAQKNPTAFYLCASSIGQGRTEAFFGQGTRLTVV.

The rearrangement uses TRBV6-1 and TRBJ2-1; the match to TRBD1 covers 11 bases. Trimming cost V 7 bases and J 7 bases; bases outside gene matches: 3. CDR1 is MNHNS, CDR2 SASEGT, per germline. The CDR3 has 13 amino acids. The CDR3 DNA reads as TGTGCCAGCATGGGACAGGGGGAAAATGAGCAGTTCTTC. Its translation is CASMGQGENEQFF.

This clonotype was observed a handful of times. The rearrangement links TRBV6-6 to TRBJ2-7; a weak D match, TRBD2 (5 bases). Germline loops: CDR1 MNHNY, CDR2 SVGAGI (reference sequence). This CDR3 is built from 14 residues. V was trimmed by 2 bases and J by 6 bases, leaving 14 bases between them. DNA for the CDR3: TGTGCCAGCAGTTACAATGGGCCACGGGGCGAGCAGTACTTC. It translates to CASSYNGPRGEQYF.

This clonotype showed up many times. The chain uses TRBV7-6 and TRBJ2-7; D gene uncertain. The germline V and J ends were trimmed by 1 base and 4 bases, with 11 bases remaining between them. CDR1 and CDR2 from the germline V gene are SGHVS and FNYEAQ. The CDR3 totals 14 residues. CDR3 amino acids: CASSLVIGEYEQYF. The CDR3 DNA reads as TGTGCCAGCAGCTTAGTAATAGGCGAATACGAGCAGTACTTC.

This clonotype was counted only a few times. The rearrangement links TRBV10-3 to TRBJ2-3; TRBD2 might be the D (5 bases). Trimming left V 8 bases short and J 1 base short, with 16 bases between. CDR1 and CDR2 (germline): ENHRY, SYGVKD. The CDR3 totals 15 residues. The CDR3: CAISAQAGGTDTQYF. CDR3 nucleotide sequence: TGTGCCATCTCAGCGCAGGCCGGGGGCACAGATACGCAGTATTTT.

This clonotype was observed at least ten times. V usage is TRBV3-1 and J usage is TRBJ2-5; 11 nucleotides match TRBD2. The CDR3 extends over 16 amino acids. Germline V gene sequence: CDR1 LGHDT, CDR2 YNNKEL (reference sequence). Trimming cost V 5 bases and J 3 bases; bases outside gene matches: 8. The CDR3 spells CASSSTSGSRKETQYF. The CDR3 DNA follows: TGTGCCAGCAGCTCTACTAGCGGGAGTCGCAAAGAGACCCAGTACTTC.

Many counts were recorded for this clonotype. The chain uses TRBV11-3 and TRBJ1-1, with TRBD1 identical over 9 bases. This CDR3 region has 17 residues. The germline CDR1 and CDR2 sequences are SGHNT and YENEEA. The trim removed 4 bases at V and 5 bases at J, leaving 14 bases unmatched. In DNA form, the CDR3 reads TGTGCCAGCAGCTCATCCGGGACAGGGCGGCCGAAGACTGAAGCTTTCTTT. As protein: CASSSSGTGRPKTEAFF. The full variable domain, completed using reference TRBV11-3 and TRBJ1-1, is EAGVVQSPRYKIIEKKQPVAFWCNPISGHNTLYWYLQNLGQGPELLIRYENEEAVDDSQLPKDRFSAERLKGVDSTLKIQPAELGDSAVYLCASSSSGTGRPKTEAFFGQGTRLTVV.

This clonotype came up a few times. The rearrangement joins TRBV29-1 to TRBJ2-3; a possible D gene is TRBD1 (5 bases). Germline-derived CDR1 and CDR2 are SQVTM and ANQGSEA. This CDR3 has 12 residues. Deletions cut 7 bases from V and 2 bases from J, with 10 bases between. CDR3 sequence reads: CSGRQSTDTQYF. The CDR3 region has the DNA TGCAGCGGCCGACAGTCCACAGATACGCAGTATTTT.

The chain carries TRBV30 and TRBJ1-5, with D possibly TRBD1 on 5 matching bases. This CDR3 region has 13 residues. V lost 1 base, J lost 4 bases, and 8 bases lay in between. From germline, CDR1 is GTSNPN and CDR2 SVGIG (reference sequence). CDR3 sequence (DNA): TGTGCCTGGAGTGATTGGGGGAATCAGCCCCAGCATTTT. Residues: CAWSDWGNQPQHF.

This clonotype turned up a few times. The chain links TRBV5-1 to TRBJ2-7; TRBD1 matches 9 bases. Germline V gene lookup returns CDR1 SGHRS and CDR2 YFSETQ. V shed 0 bases, J shed 0 bases, and the junction held 1 base outside the gene matches. The CDR3 runs 15 residues. The CDR3 region has the DNA TGCGCCAGCAGCTTGGGACAGGGGGACTCCTACGAGCAGTACTTC. Translating it yields CASSLGQGDSYEQYF. Full variable domain (missing parts from reference TRBV5-1 and TRBJ2-7): KAGVTQTPRYLIKTRGQQVTLSCSPISGHRSVSWYQQTPGQGLQFLFEYFSETQRNKGNFPGRFSGRQFSNSRSEMNVSTLELGDSALYLCASSLGQGDSYEQYFGPGTRLTVT.

The sample holds a few counts of this clonotype. The V and J genes are TRBV6-4 and TRBJ1-2; D is possibly TRBD1 (5 bases). Looked up from germline, CDR1 is MRHNA and CDR2 is SNTAGT. Between the trimmed V and J ends, which lost 0 bases and 7 bases, there was a span of 6 bases. The CDR3 totals 12 residues. Written as DNA, the CDR3 is TGTGCCAGCAGTGACTCGGGGGTTGGCTACACCTTC. It encodes CASSDSGVGYTF.

This clonotype was picked up many times. The CDR3 region has the DNA TGTGCCAGCAGTTACATTCGCGGGAGGCGGAACAATGAGCAGTTCTTC. Amino acids: CASSYIRGRRNNEQFF. The chain has TRBV6-2 or TRBV6-3 and TRBJ2-1, with 8 bases fitting TRBD2. With 2 bases clipped from V and 5 bases from J, the junction kept 8 bases outside the gene matches. The CDR3 is 16 residues long. The V gene's germline CDR1 is MNHEY and CDR2 SVGEGT.

The chain recombines TRBV5-1 with TRBJ2-7, with D unclear. V was trimmed by 1 base and J by 6 bases, leaving 8 bases between them. CDR3 length: 12 amino acids. Germline V gene lookup returns CDR1 SGHRS and CDR2 YFSETQ. CDR3: CASSLSQSEQYF. CDR3 DNA: TGCGCCAGCAGCTTGTCCCAGTCCGAGCAGTACTTC.

This clonotype was seen ten or more times. The chain combines TRBV11-2 with TRBJ1-3; D is undetermined. CDR1 and CDR2 from the germline V gene are SGHAT and FQNNGV. The CDR3 has 16 amino acids. The V end was cut by 0 bases, the J end by 0 bases, with 9 bases between. The CDR3 DNA reads as TGTGCCAGCAGCTTAGAGGGCAGAGTCTCTGGAAACACCATATATTTT. This codes for CASSLEGRVSGNTIYF.

The chain employs TRBV27 and TRBJ2-3; 13 bases line up with TRBD2. There are 21 residues in the CDR3. Germline lookup yields CDR1 MNHEY and CDR2 SMNVEV (reference sequence). Trimming cost V 4 bases and J 6 bases; bases outside gene matches: 22. The CDR3 nucleotides are TGTGCCAGCAGTTCCAGACTAGCGGGGGGCCTAGCGGGAGGTAGAAGGGATACGCAGTATTTT. This sequence encodes CASSSRLAGGLAGGRRDTQYF.

The rearrangement joins TRBV5-1 to TRBJ2-1; 9 nucleotides line up with TRBD2. Trimming took 6 bases from V and 3 from J; bases not matched to a gene: 10. The CDR3 has 16 residues. Germline loops: CDR1 SGHRS, CDR2 YFSETQ. This CDR3 reads CASNKGSGSFYNEQFF. The DNA for the CDR3 is TGCGCCAGCAATAAAGGTAGCGGGAGTTTCTACAATGAGCAGTTCTTC.

This clonotype showed up just a few times. The J gene is TRBJ2-1, the V gene TRBV6-2 or TRBV6-3; 8 positions match TRBD2. With V trimmed by 8 bases and J by 3 bases, 6 bases remained unmatched. In germline, CDR1 is MNHEY, CDR2 SVGEGT. The length of the CDR3 is 14 residues. The CDR3 sequence: CASGSTSDYNEQFF. Here the CDR3 DNA reads TGTGCCAGCGGTTCGACTAGCGACTACAATGAGCAGTTCTTC.

This clonotype was detected ten times or more. V and J are TRBV6-1 and TRBJ1-6, with 8 bases fitting TRBD1. The junction had 9 bases not matched to a gene; V was cut back by 7 bases and J by 13 bases. This CDR3 has 13 amino acids. Germline CDR1 is MNHNS and CDR2 is SASEGT. CDR3 DNA: TGTGCCAGCAAGGAATCAGGGGGCATGCCCCTCCACTTT. It is translated as CASKESGGMPLHF.

This clonotype was found many times. V usage is TRBV2 and J usage is TRBJ2-7, with D unclear. This CDR3 region has 12 residues. Trimming left V 4 bases short and J 4 bases short, with 8 bases between. Germline-derived CDR1 and CDR2 are SNHLY and FYNNEI. Here the CDR3 DNA reads TGTGCCAGCAGTGGGGTTCAGTACGAGCAGTACTTC. Translating gives CASSGVQYEQYF.

This chain links TRBV7-6 with TRBJ2-5, with a possible D match to TRBD2 (5 bases). The V and J ends lost 6 bases and 5 bases respectively, with 10 bases between them. Germline loops: CDR1 SGHVS, CDR2 FNYEAQ. CDR3 size: 12 residues. Written as DNA, the CDR3 is TGTGCCAGCAGAGGGAGTGAGGAGACCCAGTACTTC. It encodes CASRGSEETQYF.

The chain is built from TRBV5-6 and TRBJ2-7; 14 bases fit TRBD2. Germline loops: CDR1 SGHDT, CDR2 YYEEEE. V lost 2 bases and J lost 4; bases outside the gene matches: 2. The length of the CDR3 is 15 residues. CDR3 sequence: CASSLRTSGRYEQYF. The CDR3 DNA follows: TGTGCCAGCAGCTTAAGGACTAGCGGGAGGTACGAGCAGTACTTC.